Described below is a single T cell receptor (beta chain) sequence and its context. CDR3 length: 16 amino acids. Germline trimming cut 5 bases from V and 5 bases from J; bases unmatched to any gene: 11. CDR1 and CDR2 from the germline V gene are SEHNR and FQNEAQ (reference sequence). This sample is part of a study of blood T cell repertoires in COVID-19. Clones were sequenced by immunoSEQ multiplex PCR, and TCRdb holds only the in-frame ones, with some missing. The sample holds around 200,000 clones, under 85% seen once. The rearrangement joins TRBV7-9 to TRBJ1-4; 7 bases line up with TRBD1. The specimen sequenced was peripheral blood. The receptor's source is a woman between 25 and 40 years old with COVID-19, enrolled during active disease. The CDR3: CASSLLEGQSNEKLFF. The CDR3 DNA follows: TGTGCCAGCAGCCTCTTAGAGGGACAGTCAAATGAAAAACTGTTTTTT.